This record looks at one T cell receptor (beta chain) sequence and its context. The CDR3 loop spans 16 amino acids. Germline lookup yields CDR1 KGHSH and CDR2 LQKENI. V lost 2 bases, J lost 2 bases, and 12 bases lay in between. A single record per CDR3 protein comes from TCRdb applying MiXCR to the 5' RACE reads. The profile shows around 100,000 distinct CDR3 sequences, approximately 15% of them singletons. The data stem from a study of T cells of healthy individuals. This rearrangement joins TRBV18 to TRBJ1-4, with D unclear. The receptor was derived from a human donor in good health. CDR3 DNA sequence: TGTGCCAGCTCACCAGACCCTGTCGGGACTAATGAAAAACTGTTTTTT. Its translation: CASSPDPVGTNEKLFF.